This T cell receptor beta chain was sequenced during a study of cytomegalovirus exposure and HLA in healthy donors. Study summary: Of approximately 400 genotyped donors, 70% to 85% clustered with self-reported Caucasian donors. Study results and caveats: The study found most TCR sequences rare, yet found some public TCRs in many donors. Accurate HLA-A and HLA-B prediction from TCR beta sequences was reported for most subjects. The likely origin of a cluster of highly shared sequence variants was a sequencing artifact.

The PCR made use of 60 Vbeta and 13 Jbeta primers. Assay used: immunoSEQ multiplex PCR; TCRdb lists only in-frame clones, some missing. Among about 200,000 clones listed, 82% were seen once. This clone was counted between two and nine times. What it recognizes is unknown. Sequencing was carried out using PBMCs. The sequence derives from a boy younger than 10 in good health and CMV-seronegative.

CDR3 residues: CASSTIDSYNQPQHF. Here the CDR3 DNA reads TGTGCCAGCAGTACTATCGACAGCTACAATCAGCCCCAGCATTTT. This chain links TRBV6-6 with TRBJ1-5; a weak D match, TRBD1 (5 bases). Per the germline V gene, CDR1 is MNHNY and CDR2 is SVGAGI (reference sequence). This CDR3 is built from 15 residues. Trimming shortened V by 5 bases and J by 3 bases, and 14 bases separated the two germline ends.